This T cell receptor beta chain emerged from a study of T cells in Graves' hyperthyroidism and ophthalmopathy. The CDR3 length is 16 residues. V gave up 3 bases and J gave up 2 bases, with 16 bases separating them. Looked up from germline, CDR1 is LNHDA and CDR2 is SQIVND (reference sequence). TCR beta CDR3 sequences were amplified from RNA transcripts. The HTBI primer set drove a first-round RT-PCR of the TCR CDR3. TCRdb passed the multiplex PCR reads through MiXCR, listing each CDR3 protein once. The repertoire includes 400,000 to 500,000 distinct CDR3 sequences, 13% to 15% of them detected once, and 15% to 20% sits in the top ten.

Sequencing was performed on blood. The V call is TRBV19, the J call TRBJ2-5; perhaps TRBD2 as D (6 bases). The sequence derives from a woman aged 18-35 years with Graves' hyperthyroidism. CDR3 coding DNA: TGTGCCAGTAGTATCCGAGGGAGCGGGCCTCAAGAGACCCAGTACTTC. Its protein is CASSIRGSGPQETQYF.